The present entry profiles one T cell receptor (beta chain) with its context. The antigen is unknown. The CDR3 is 15 amino acids. The germline V and J ends were trimmed by 4 bases and 4 bases, with 17 bases remaining between them. Germline CDR1 and CDR2: SQVTM and ANQGSEA. Time point meaning: week 23, last vaccination. What each vaccine dose contained was 300 ug of mutant IDH1 20-mer peptide, accompanied by topical imiquimod. New WHO grade 3 or 4 astrocytomas that were IDH1-mutant and ATRX-lost occurred in the donors. These data come from a study of a mutant IDH1 vaccine in newly diagnosed glioma. About the study: Vaccination began 4-6 weeks post radiotherapy alone, or with temozolomide cycles. General observations from the study: Across multiple MHC alleles, 93.3% of patients had vaccine-induced responses.

TCRdb's table, derived via immunoSEQ multiplex PCR, lists solely in-frame clones and lacks some. The sample lists 9,500 to 11,000 clones, approximately 88% seen once, with approximately 5.2% in the top ten. The sequenced sample was PBMCs, obtained from a glioma patient whose treatment included an IDH1 peptide vaccine. V is TRBV29-1 and J is TRBJ1-5; D is ambiguous. This clonotype was obtained from a middle-aged woman with glioma. Some clones in this sample may be carry-over from other donors' samples. The CDR3 spells CSVADGLIGNQPQHF. The CDR3 region has the DNA TGCAGCGTTGCCGACGGACTTATCGGTAATCAGCCCCAGCATTTT.